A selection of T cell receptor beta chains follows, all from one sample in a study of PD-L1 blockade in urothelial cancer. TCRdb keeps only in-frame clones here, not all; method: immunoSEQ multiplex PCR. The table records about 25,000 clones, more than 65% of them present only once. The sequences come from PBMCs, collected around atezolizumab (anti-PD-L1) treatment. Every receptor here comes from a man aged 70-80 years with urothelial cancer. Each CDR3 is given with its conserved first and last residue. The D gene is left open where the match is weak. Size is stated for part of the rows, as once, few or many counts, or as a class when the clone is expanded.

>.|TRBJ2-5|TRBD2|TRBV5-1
TGCGCCAGCAGCGTACTAGCGGTCCAAGAGACCCAGTACTTC
CASSVLAVQETQYF
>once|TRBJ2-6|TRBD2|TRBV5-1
TGCGCCAGCAGCTTCGGACAGGTTAACCTAGCGGGAGATCTAGGAGGGGCCAACGTCCTGACTTTC
CASSFGQVNLAGDLGGANVLTF
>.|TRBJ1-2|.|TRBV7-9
TGTGCCAGCAGCTCTCGGACGGCAGCTAGCTATGGCTGCACCTTC
CASSSRTAASYGCTF
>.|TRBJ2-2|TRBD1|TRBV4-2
TGTGCCAGCAGCCAAGAAACAGGGGCTAATGGGGAGCTGTTTTTT
CASSQETGANGELFF
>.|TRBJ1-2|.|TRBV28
TGTGCCAGCAGTTACCCCGGGACAAAGAGCTACACCTTC
CASSYPGTKSYTF
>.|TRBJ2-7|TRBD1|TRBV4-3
TGCGCCAGCAGCACTCGGACAGGGTACGAGCAGTACTTC
CASSTRTGYEQYF
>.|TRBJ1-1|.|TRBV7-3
TGTGCCAGCAGCAACAGGCAGGGGTCTGAAGCTTTCTTT
CASSNRQGSEAFF
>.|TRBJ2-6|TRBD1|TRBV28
TGTGCCAGCAGGGGACAGGGCTTGCGTTCTGGGGCCAACGTCCTGACTTTC
CASRGQGLRSGANVLTF
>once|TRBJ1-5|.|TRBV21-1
TGTGCCAGCGGCCTTATTAGGATAGGGGACAATCAGCCCCAGCATTTT
CASGLIRIGDNQPQHF
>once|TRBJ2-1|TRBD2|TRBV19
TGTGCCAGTAGTATACTCCTAGCGGGCCCCTACAATGAGCAGTTCTTC
CASSILLAGPYNEQFF
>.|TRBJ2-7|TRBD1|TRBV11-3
TGTGCCAGCAGCTCATCGACAGGGCTTGGCGGCTACGAGCAGTACTTC
CASSSSTGLGGYEQYF
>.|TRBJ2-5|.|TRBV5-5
TGTGCCAGCAGCTTGGCAGGGCTGATGAACCAAGAGACCCAGTACTTC
CASSLAGLMNQETQYF
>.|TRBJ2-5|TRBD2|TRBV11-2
TGTGCCAGCAGCTTAGGGGGAAGCGGGGGAGAGACCCAGTACTTC
CASSLGGSGGETQYF
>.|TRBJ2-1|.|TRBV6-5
TGTGCCAGCAGCCCATCTAGTCAAAACAATGAGCAGTTCTTC
CASSPSSQNNEQFF
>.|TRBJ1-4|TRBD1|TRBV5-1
TGCGCCAGCAGCTTGGACAGGGGGAATGAAAAACTGTTTTTT
CASSLDRGNEKLFF
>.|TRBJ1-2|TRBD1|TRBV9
TGTGCCAGCAGCGTAGTAGTGGCGGGGGACAGGAATGGCTACACCTTC
CASSVVVAGDRNGYTF
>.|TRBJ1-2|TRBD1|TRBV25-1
TGTGCCAGCAGTGAGCCTGCAGGGGGGAGTCACTATGGCTACACCTTC
CASSEPAGGSHYGYTF